This is a list of T cell receptor beta chains from one sample in a study of siplizumab effects on memory and regulatory T cells. Libraries were prepared by immunoSEQ multiplex PCR; TCRdb keeps only in-frame clonotypes and omits some of them. The sample lists over 35,000 clones; 89% were seen once. Sequenced material: naive CD4+ T cells sorted from blood. The receptors stem from a human donor in good health. Each CDR3 is given with its conserved first and last residue. A D gene is named only where the DNA matches it firmly.

>NA|TRBV29-1|12|TRBJ1-5
CSVGGDNQPQHF
>TRBD2|TRBV11-2|16|TRBJ2-7
CASSSRPGLAGDEQYF
>NA|TRBV4-1|15|TRBJ1-2
CASSQGRGQPYGYTF
>NA|TRBV5-4|12|TRBJ2-7
CASSPSSYEQYF
>TRBD1|TRBV11-1|16|TRBJ2-2
CASSFNRGLITGELFF
>TRBD1|TRBV4-1|12|TRBJ1-2
CASSQSWGQIQF
>NA|TRBV21-1|15|TRBJ1-3
CANSTPGEAGNTIYF
>TRBD2|TRBV11-2|13|TRBJ2-1
CASSLDGGNEQFF
>TRBD1|TRBV6-1|15|TRBJ1-2
CASLQGAYANYGYTF
>TRBD2|TRBV6-5|15|TRBJ2-7
CASAVQAGRENEQYF
>TRBD2|TRBV5-1|16|TRBJ2-1
CASSPETSGRAREQFF
>NA|TRBV2|13|TRBJ2-1
CATQGLQGGEQFF
>NA|TRBV10-2|14|TRBJ1-2
CASSEWVTNYGYTF
>TRBD1|TRBV19|13|TRBJ1-2
CASSLGQIYGYTF
>NA|TRBV18|13|TRBJ2-7
CASSPLDSYEQYF
>NA|TRBV19|15|TRBJ1-1
CASSISPDPGTEAFF
>NA|TRBV5-1|14|TRBJ1-2
CASSLSQANYGYTF
>TRBD2|TRBV27|15|TRBJ2-3
CASSPYGRDTDTQYF
>NA|TRBV2|13|TRBJ1-1
CASSVQGGTEAFF
>NA|TRBV10-3|12|TRBJ2-7
CAISESAIEQYF
>TRBD1|TRBV10-3|14|TRBJ2-7
CAITRDRTYYEQYF
>NA|TRBV18|15|TRBJ2-7
CASSTGGGRPYEQYF
>NA|TRBV18|15|TRBJ2-7
CASSPGSGTTYEQYF
>NA|TRBV4-1|15|TRBJ1-3
CASSQSEPWGNTIYF
>NA|TRBV19|12|TRBJ2-1
CASSIGGYEQFF
>TRBD1|TRBV5-1|14|TRBJ1-4
CASSLGQANEKLFF
>NA|TRBV19|13|TRBJ2-2
CASGTPNTGELFF
>NA|TRBV27|14|TRBJ2-1
CASSLEGWYNEQFF
>TRBD1|TRBV20-1|11|TRBJ1-2
CSVNRGLGYTF